The 21 T cell receptor beta chains below were found in one sample sequenced in a study of cytomegalovirus exposure and HLA in healthy donors. Profiling relied on immunoSEQ multiplex PCR, and the TCRdb table lists in-frame clones only, not all of them. The sample carries 150,000 to 200,000 clones, 70% to 90% recorded once. Sequences were obtained from PBMCs. The receptors stem from a man aged 18 to 30 in good health and CMV-seronegative.

The chain links TRBV18 to TRBJ1-2, with a possible D match to TRBD1 (5 bases). Germline V gene lookup returns CDR1 KGHSH and CDR2 LQKENI. This CDR3 region has 14 residues. V lost 4 bases, J lost 2 bases, and 11 bases lay in between. The CDR3 reads CASSQTEYNYGYTF. The CDR3 DNA reads TGTGCCAGCTCACAGACAGAATACAACTATGGCTACACCTTC.

The sample holds one count of this clone. The V and J genes are TRBV7-9 and TRBJ2-3, with TRBD2 matching over 8 bases. The CDR3 runs to 16 residues. J gave up 5 bases and V 5 bases, and 12 bases lay outside the gene matches. Germline lookup yields CDR1 SEHNR and CDR2 FQNEAQ (reference sequence). The CDR3 sequence: CASSPPSEGLGDTQYF. The CDR3 DNA reads as TGTGCCAGCAGCCCCCCTAGCGAGGGACTAGGAGATACGCAGTATTTT.

The chain employs TRBV29-1 and TRBJ1-5; no definite D call. V was pared by 4 bases and J by 4 bases, with 11 bases between. CDR1 SQVTM and CDR2 ANQGSEA come from the germline V gene. The CDR3 covers 13 residues. The CDR3 coding sequence is TGCAGCGTTGTTGGACTGGAGAATCAGCCCCAGCATTTT. As protein: CSVVGLENQPQHF.

V is TRBV2 and J is TRBJ1-2, with 8 bases lining up with TRBD1. The CDR3 is 14 amino acids. The J segment lost 4 bases and the V segment lost 6 bases, leaving 7 bases of the junction unmatched. Per germline, CDR1 SNHLY and CDR2 FYNNEI. This CDR3 is CASRTDRALYGYTF. The CDR3 nucleotides read TGTGCCAGCAGGACGGACAGGGCGCTCTATGGCTACACCTTC. Drawing the rest from reference TRBV2 and TRBJ1-2, the complete variable domain is EPEVTQTPSHQVTQMGQEVILRCVPISNHLYFYWYRQILGQKVEFLVSFYNNEISEKSEIFDDQFSVERPDGSNFTLKIRSTKLEDSAMYFCASRTDRALYGYTFGSGTRLTVV.

The rearrangement links TRBV28 to TRBJ2-1; the D is unclear. CDR1 MDHEN and CDR2 SYDVKM come from the germline V gene. The V end was cut by 2 bases, the J end by 6 bases, with 11 bases between. This CDR3 has 14 amino acids. The CDR3 sequence is CASSLTPSVNEQFF. CDR3 in DNA: TGTGCCAGCAGTTTAACCCCCAGCGTCAATGAGCAGTTCTTC.

J is TRBJ1-5 and V is TRBV19, with a weak D call TRBD1 (5 bases). This CDR3 region has 15 residues. The germline V and J ends were trimmed by 6 bases and 3 bases, with 15 bases remaining between them. Looked up from germline, CDR1 is LNHDA and CDR2 is SQIVND (reference sequence). Here the CDR3 DNA reads TGTGCCAGTAGCCCATCGGGGGGGAACAATCAGCCCCAGCATTTT. It encodes CASSPSGGNNQPQHF.

The V call is TRBV10-3, the J call TRBJ2-7; no clear D gene. Germline CDR1 reads ENHRY; CDR2 reads SYGVKD. Trimming took off 2 bases at V and 2 bases at J, with 10 bases between the two ends. The CDR3 runs to 14 residues. Written as DNA, the CDR3 is TGTGCCATCAGTGAGGGTGGGCAACCCTACGAGCAGTACTTC. Its translation is CAISEGGQPYEQYF.

The chain uses TRBV27 and TRBJ1-1; no clear D. Trimming left V 7 bases short and J 0 bases short, with 15 bases between. The germline gives CDR1 MNHEY, CDR2 SMNVEV (reference sequence). CDR3 size: 15 residues. The CDR3 region has the DNA TGTGCCAGCAACCCTTTAGGAGGTATGAACACTGAAGCTTTCTTT. Its translation: CASNPLGGMNTEAFF.

This clone occurred once. The CDR3 DNA follows: TGTGCCAGTTCCGGGACTAGTACCTACGAGCAGTACTTC. This encodes CASSGTSTYEQYF. The chain employs TRBV25-1 and TRBJ2-7, with TRBD2 matching 8 bases. The germline CDR1 and CDR2 sequences are MGHDK and SYGVNS. The trim removed 9 bases at V and 2 bases at J, leaving 6 bases unmatched. This CDR3 is 13 amino acids long.

V usage is TRBV27 and J usage is TRBJ1-5, with 8 nucleotides matching TRBD1. There are 14 residues in the CDR3. The germline gives CDR1 MNHEY, CDR2 SMNVEV (reference sequence). Trimming took 6 bases from V and 3 from J; bases not matched to a gene: 4. The CDR3 DNA reads as TGTGCCAGCAGCCGGACAGGGTACAATCAGCCCCAGCATTTT. Translation: CASSRTGYNQPQHF.

This clone was seen a handful of times. The CDR3 DNA is TGTGCCAGCAGCCCCTCTACTAACTATGGCTACACCTTC. Protein: CASSPSTNYGYTF. This chain links TRBV7-9 with TRBJ1-2; D remains ambiguous. V was clipped by 5 bases and J by 0 bases, with 7 bases between them. CDR3 size: 13 residues. CDR1 is SEHNR and CDR2 is FQNEAQ in the germline V gene (reference sequence).

The chain recombines TRBV10-1 with TRBJ2-7; no definite D call. CDR3 length: 13 residues. V shed 4 bases and J shed 2 bases, with 9 bases lying between them. The V gene's germline CDR1 is WNHNN and CDR2 SYGVQD (reference sequence). The CDR3 spells CASSGAGTYEQYF. The CDR3 DNA reads TGCGCCAGCAGTGGGGCAGGTACCTACGAGCAGTACTTC.

The CDR3: CASSLGDRGYEQYF. The DNA for the CDR3 is TGTGCCAGCAGCTTAGGAGACAGGGGTTACGAGCAGTACTTC. The chain recombines TRBV11-2 with TRBJ2-7, with 8 bases identical to TRBD1. The CDR3 has 14 residues. The V gene's germline CDR1 is SGHAT and CDR2 FQNNGV. V trimming: 1 base; J trimming: 4 bases; junction bases outside the gene matches: 3.

This clone was recorded once. The chain employs TRBV7-9 and TRBJ2-1, with D perhaps TRBD2 (5 bases). The germline gives CDR1 SEHNR, CDR2 FQNEAQ (reference sequence). V gave up 6 bases and J gave up 7 bases, with 19 bases separating them. The CDR3 spans 15 residues. CDR3: CASRSPGGRANEQFF. The CDR3, as DNA: TGTGCCAGCAGATCCCCCGGCGGGCGGGCGAATGAGCAGTTCTTC.

The chain has TRBV6-1 and TRBJ1-3; D gene uncertain. In germline, CDR1 is MNHNS, CDR2 SASEGT. Trimming shortened V by 3 bases and J by 2 bases, and 14 bases separated the two germline ends. The CDR3 has 16 amino acids. This CDR3 is CASSEGFVRTGNTIYF. CDR3 coding DNA: TGTGCCAGCAGTGAGGGTTTCGTGAGGACTGGAAACACCATATATTTT.

The gene calls are TRBV10-2 and TRBJ2-1; D unresolved. V was pared by 3 bases and J by 6 bases, with 9 bases between. The CDR3 runs to 13 residues. The germline V gene has CDR1 WSHSY and CDR2 SAAADI. DNA of the CDR3: TGCGCCAGCAGTGATCCAGGAAGCAATGAGCAGTTCTTC. Residues: CASSDPGSNEQFF.

The genes are TRBV5-1 and TRBJ2-7; 9 positions match TRBD1. The V gene's germline CDR1 is SGHRS and CDR2 YFSETQ. The CDR3 has 16 amino acids. V lost 2 bases, J lost 6 bases, and 12 bases stayed unmatched. The CDR3 sequence: CASSFGTYRGQREQYF. In DNA form, the CDR3 reads TGCGCCAGCAGCTTCGGAACCTACAGGGGGCAACGCGAGCAGTACTTC.

The J gene is TRBJ2-7, the V gene TRBV14, with 7 nucleotides matching TRBD1. Germline lookup yields CDR1 SGHDN and CDR2 FVKESK. There are 15 residues in the CDR3. With 3 bases clipped from V and 3 bases from J, the junction kept 8 bases outside the gene matches. CDR3 amino acids: CASSQTRDSVYEQYF. CDR3 bases: TGTGCCAGCAGCCAGACCCGGGACAGCGTCTACGAGCAGTACTTC.

The chain couples TRBV4-2 to TRBJ2-7; 9 bases line up with TRBD2. There are 17 residues in the CDR3. The V segment lost 0 bases and the J segment 1 base; nucleotides outside the gene matches: 7. Germline CDR1 and CDR2: LGHNA and YNFKEQ. The CDR3 reads CASSQDRAGGSSYEQYF. The DNA for the CDR3 is TGTGCCAGCAGCCAAGATAGAGCGGGAGGTAGTTCCTACGAGCAGTACTTC.

This chain joins TRBV30 and TRBJ1-3, with 10 bases fitting TRBD1. The ends lost 0 bases at V and 2 bases at J; junction bases unmatched: 4. This CDR3 contains 16 residues. Looked up from germline, CDR1 is GTSNPN and CDR2 is SVGIG (reference sequence). CDR3 protein: CAWSVLGTGAGNTIYF. The DNA of the CDR3 is TGTGCCTGGAGTGTACTCGGGACAGGGGCTGGAAACACCATATATTTT.

The V and J genes are TRBV6-5 and TRBJ2-7; unclear D gene. The CDR3 has 13 amino acids. Deletions cut 0 bases from V and 6 bases from J, with 9 bases between. The germline V gene encodes CDR1 MNHEY and CDR2 SVGAGI. CDR3 amino acids: CASSYSPMSEQYV. The CDR3 DNA follows: TGTGCCAGCAGTTACTCCCCAATGAGCGAGCAGTACGTC.